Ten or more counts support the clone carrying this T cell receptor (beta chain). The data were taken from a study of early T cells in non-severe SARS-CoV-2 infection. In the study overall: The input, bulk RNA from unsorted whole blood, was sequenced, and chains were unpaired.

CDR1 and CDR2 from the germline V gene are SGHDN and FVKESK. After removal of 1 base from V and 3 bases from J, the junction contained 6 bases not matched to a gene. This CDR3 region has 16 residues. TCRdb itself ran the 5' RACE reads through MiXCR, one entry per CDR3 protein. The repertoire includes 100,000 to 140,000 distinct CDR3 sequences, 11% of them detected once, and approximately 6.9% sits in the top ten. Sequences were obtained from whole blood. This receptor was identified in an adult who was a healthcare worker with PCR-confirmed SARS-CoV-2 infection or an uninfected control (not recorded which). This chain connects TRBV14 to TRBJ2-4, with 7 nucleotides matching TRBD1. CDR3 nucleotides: TGTGCCAGCAGCCAAGTCTCAGGGGGAGTCAAAAACATTCAGTACTTC. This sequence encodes CASSQVSGGVKNIQYF.